This is a list of T cell receptor beta chains from one sample in a study of Ad26.COV2.S vaccination and SARS-CoV-2 variants. TCRdb's copy holds only in-frame clones and misses some; the assay was immunoSEQ multiplex PCR. The sample holds 250,000 or so clones, roughly nine tenths seen once. The sample consisted of peripheral blood, taken in a trial of Ad26.COV2.S vaccine versus placebo. These receptors came from a person aged 18-65 years who received the Ad26.COV2.S COVID-19 vaccine or a placebo. Each CDR3 is given with its conserved first and last residue. D genes are given only for firm matches. The listing skips clone size in some rows; elsewhere it reads once, few, many or a size class.

abundance: NA; d_gene: NA; j_gene: TRBJ2-3; v_gene: TRBV5-1; CDR3aa: CASSPAQSGGTDTQYF; CDR3nt: TGCGCCAGCAGCCCCGCCCAGTCGGGGGGCACAGATACGCAGTATTTT
abundance: NA; d_gene: TRBD2; j_gene: TRBJ2-3; v_gene: TRBV3-1/TRBV3-2; CDR3aa: CASSQEEAGGQQYF; CDR3nt: TGTGCCAGCAGCCAAGAAGAAGCGGGGGGCCAGCAGTATTTT
abundance: NA; d_gene: TRBD1; j_gene: TRBJ1-5; v_gene: TRBV7-9; CDR3aa: CASSSSTGGLNQPQHF; CDR3nt: TGTGCCAGCAGCTCGTCCACAGGGGGTCTCAATCAGCCCCAGCATTTT
abundance: NA; d_gene: TRBD1; j_gene: TRBJ1-2; v_gene: TRBV27; CDR3aa: CASSLKAGGSGYTF; CDR3nt: TGTGCCAGCAGTTTAAAGGCAGGGGGCAGTGGCTACACCTTC
abundance: once; d_gene: NA; j_gene: TRBJ2-5; v_gene: TRBV7-7; CDR3aa: CASSLPQRRETQYF; CDR3nt: TGTGCTAGCAGCTTACCCCAACGGCGCGAGACCCAGTACTTC
abundance: once; d_gene: NA; j_gene: TRBJ1-2; v_gene: TRBV5-4; CDR3aa: CASSLEQGGGGYTF; CDR3nt: TGTGCCAGCAGCTTGGAACAGGGAGGAGGTGGCTACACCTTC
abundance: NA; d_gene: NA; j_gene: TRBJ2-5; v_gene: TRBV9; CDR3aa: CASSVGSSEETQYF; CDR3nt: TGTGCCAGCAGCGTCGGGAGCTCAGAAGAGACCCAGTACTTC
abundance: NA; d_gene: NA; j_gene: TRBJ2-5; v_gene: TRBV7-9; CDR3aa: CASSAAYGAQETQYF; CDR3nt: TGTGCCAGCAGCGCCGCCTATGGAGCTCAAGAGACCCAGTACTTC
abundance: NA; d_gene: NA; j_gene: TRBJ2-5; v_gene: TRBV5-1; CDR3aa: CASSLGTQETQYF; CDR3nt: TGCGCCAGCAGCTTGGGGACTCAAGAGACCCAGTACTTC
abundance: NA; d_gene: TRBD1; j_gene: TRBJ1-1; v_gene: TRBV9; CDR3aa: CASSVGPTGTGYEAFF; CDR3nt: TGTGCCAGCAGCGTAGGCCCGACCGGGACAGGGTATGAAGCTTTCTTT
abundance: once; d_gene: NA; j_gene: TRBJ1-2; v_gene: TRBV13; CDR3aa: CASSAASNYGYTF; CDR3nt: TGTGCCAGCAGTGCAGCCTCTAACTATGGCTACACCTTC
abundance: NA; d_gene: NA; j_gene: TRBJ2-3; v_gene: TRBV7-8; CDR3aa: CASSLVRPDTQYF; CDR3nt: TGTGCCAGCAGCTTAGTCAGGCCAGATACGCAGTATTTT
abundance: NA; d_gene: NA; j_gene: TRBJ1-5; v_gene: TRBV9; CDR3aa: CASCLRYSNQPQHF; CDR3nt: TGTGCCAGCTGTCTCAGATATAGCAATCAGCCCCAGCATTTT
abundance: medium-sized; d_gene: NA; j_gene: TRBJ2-5; v_gene: TRBV27; CDR3aa: CASSLSHPVETQYF; CDR3nt: TGTGCCAGCAGTTTATCCCACCCCGTAGAGACCCAGTACTTC
abundance: NA; d_gene: NA; j_gene: TRBJ1-1; v_gene: TRBV6-5; CDR3aa: CASSYSMNTEAFF; CDR3nt: TGTGCCAGCAGTTACTCGATGAACACTGAAGCTTTCTTT
abundance: NA; d_gene: NA; j_gene: TRBJ2-2; v_gene: TRBV25-1; CDR3aa: CASSISGNTGELFF; CDR3nt: TGTGCCAGCAGTATAAGCGGGAACACCGGGGAGCTGTTTTTT
abundance: few; d_gene: NA; j_gene: TRBJ1-1; v_gene: TRBV6-5; CDR3aa: CASSLHMNTEAFF; CDR3nt: TGTGCCAGCAGCCTACATATGAACACTGAAGCTTTCTTT
abundance: NA; d_gene: TRBD1; j_gene: TRBJ1-1; v_gene: TRBV18; CDR3aa: CASSPIANRGSWDTEAFF; CDR3nt: TGTGCCAGCTCACCCATAGCAAACAGGGGAAGTTGGGACACTGAAGCTTTCTTT
abundance: few; d_gene: TRBD1; j_gene: TRBJ2-7; v_gene: TRBV6-6; CDR3aa: CAATTGHPLEQYF; CDR3nt: TGTGCCGCTACGACAGGGCACCCTCTCGAGCAGTACTTC
abundance: NA; d_gene: NA; j_gene: TRBJ1-6; v_gene: TRBV7-2; CDR3aa: CASSLDSGTANSPLHF; CDR3nt: TGTGCCAGCAGCTTAGATAGTGGTACAGCCAATTCACCCCTCCACTTT
abundance: NA; d_gene: NA; j_gene: TRBJ1-3; v_gene: TRBV7-2; CDR3aa: CASSLEGGNTIYF; CDR3nt: TGTGCCAGCAGCCTCGAGGGGGGAAACACCATATATTTT
abundance: NA; d_gene: TRBD2; j_gene: TRBJ2-1; v_gene: TRBV6-4; CDR3aa: CASSRTKAGGQYNEQFF; CDR3nt: TGTGCCAGCAGCCGGACTAAAGCGGGGGGGCAATACAATGAGCAGTTCTTC
abundance: NA; d_gene: TRBD1; j_gene: TRBJ2-7; v_gene: TRBV5-5; CDR3aa: CASSWGQGLREQYF; CDR3nt: TGTGCCAGCAGCTGGGGACAGGGGCTGAGGGAGCAGTACTTC
abundance: few; d_gene: TRBD2; j_gene: TRBJ2-2; v_gene: TRBV7-9; CDR3aa: CASSSPGLAATGELFF; CDR3nt: TGTGCCAGCAGCTCGCCGGGACTAGCAGCAACCGGGGAGCTGTTTTTT
abundance: NA; d_gene: NA; j_gene: TRBJ1-5; v_gene: TRBV5-1; CDR3aa: CASSLVAGREPQHF; CDR3nt: TGCGCCAGCAGCTTGGTGGCAGGGAGGGAGCCCCAGCATTTT
abundance: once; d_gene: NA; j_gene: TRBJ1-1; v_gene: TRBV19; CDR3aa: CASCFGANTEAFF; CDR3nt: TGTGCCAGTTGCTTCGGAGCGAACACTGAAGCTTTCTTT
abundance: NA; d_gene: NA; j_gene: TRBJ1-5; v_gene: TRBV27; CDR3aa: CASSIRATAVDQPQHF; CDR3nt: TGTGCCAGCAGTATCCGGGCCACGGCCGTGGATCAGCCCCAGCATTTT
abundance: NA; d_gene: TRBD2; j_gene: TRBJ2-1; v_gene: TRBV10-3; CDR3aa: CAISKNGGDNEQFF; CDR3nt: TGTGCCATCAGTAAGAACGGGGGGGACAATGAGCAGTTCTTC
abundance: NA; d_gene: TRBD2; j_gene: TRBJ2-7; v_gene: TRBV19; CDR3aa: CASSSRGIYEQYF; CDR3nt: TGTGCCAGTAGTTCGCGGGGGATCTACGAGCAGTACTTC
abundance: few; d_gene: TRBD1; j_gene: TRBJ1-5; v_gene: TRBV3-1/TRBV3-2; CDR3aa: CASSHGVPGQGSNQPQHF; CDR3nt: TGTGCCAGCAGCCACGGAGTCCCGGGACAGGGGAGCAATCAGCCCCAGCATTTT
abundance: NA; d_gene: NA; j_gene: TRBJ1-2; v_gene: TRBV5-1; CDR3aa: CASSSPGYGSGYTF; CDR3nt: TGCGCCAGCAGCTCGCCCGGTTACGGTTCAGGCTACACCTTC
abundance: few; d_gene: NA; j_gene: TRBJ1-4; v_gene: TRBV20-1; CDR3aa: CSIQGREKLFF; CDR3nt: TGCAGCATACAGGGCCGTGAAAAACTGTTTTTT
abundance: once; d_gene: TRBD2; j_gene: TRBJ2-4; v_gene: TRBV5-4; CDR3aa: CASTNRGGIAKNIQYF; CDR3nt: TGTGCCAGCACCAACCGGGGGGGAATAGCCAAAAACATTCAGTACTTC
abundance: NA; d_gene: NA; j_gene: TRBJ2-3; v_gene: TRBV25-1; CDR3aa: CASSRRTRADTQYF; CDR3nt: TGTGCCAGCAGCCGTCGAACGCGGGCAGATACGCAGTATTTT
abundance: NA; d_gene: TRBD2; j_gene: TRBJ2-3; v_gene: TRBV4-3; CDR3aa: CASSQDRGLAGNTQYF; CDR3nt: TGCGCCAGCAGCCAAGATCGAGGGCTAGCGGGTAATACGCAGTATTTT
abundance: NA; d_gene: NA; j_gene: TRBJ1-2; v_gene: TRBV19; CDR3aa: CASLPFSGNYGYTF; CDR3nt: TGTGCCAGCCTTCCCTTCTCGGGAAACTATGGCTACACCTTC
abundance: NA; d_gene: TRBD1; j_gene: TRBJ2-2; v_gene: TRBV7-3; CDR3aa: CASSQTGGVSGELFF; CDR3nt: TGTGCCAGCAGCCAGACAGGGGGAGTTTCCGGGGAGCTGTTTTTT
abundance: NA; d_gene: NA; j_gene: TRBJ2-3; v_gene: TRBV30; CDR3aa: CAWAVGEFSADTQYF; CDR3nt: TGTGCCTGGGCCGTAGGGGAATTCAGCGCAGATACGCAGTATTTT
abundance: NA; d_gene: TRBD1; j_gene: TRBJ1-4; v_gene: TRBV5-6; CDR3aa: CASSFGQGAYEKLFF; CDR3nt: TGTGCCAGCAGCTTTGGACAGGGGGCGTATGAAAAACTGTTTTTT
abundance: NA; d_gene: NA; j_gene: TRBJ2-3; v_gene: TRBV6-1; CDR3aa: CASSDRRDTQYF; CDR3nt: TGTGCCAGCAGTGACCGCAGGGATACGCAGTATTTT
abundance: NA; d_gene: NA; j_gene: TRBJ1-3; v_gene: TRBV30; CDR3aa: CAWRQVSSGNTIYF; CDR3nt: TGTGCCTGGAGACAGGTGTCCTCTGGAAACACCATATATTTT
abundance: NA; d_gene: NA; j_gene: TRBJ2-5; v_gene: TRBV18; CDR3aa: CASSPIGLSDQYF; CDR3nt: TGTGCCAGCTCACCGATCGGCTTAAGCGATCAGTACTTC
abundance: NA; d_gene: TRBD1; j_gene: TRBJ1-1; v_gene: TRBV5-1; CDR3aa: CASSLSGTGVTEAFF; CDR3nt: TGCGCCAGCAGCTTATCCGGGACAGGGGTCACTGAAGCTTTCTTT
abundance: NA; d_gene: TRBD2; j_gene: TRBJ2-1; v_gene: TRBV5-6; CDR3aa: CASSSELAGSSNEQFF; CDR3nt: TGTGCCAGCAGCTCCGAACTAGCGGGATCGTCCAATGAGCAGTTCTTC
abundance: NA; d_gene: NA; j_gene: TRBJ1-3; v_gene: TRBV7-9; CDR3aa: CASSLESGRIYSGNTIYF; CDR3nt: TGTGCCAGCAGCTTAGAGTCGGGACGGATTTACTCTGGAAACACCATATATTTT
abundance: NA; d_gene: NA; j_gene: TRBJ2-7; v_gene: TRBV5-1; CDR3aa: CASSLGGLPAYEQYF; CDR3nt: TGCGCCAGCAGCTTGGGCGGGTTGCCAGCCTACGAGCAGTACTTC
abundance: NA; d_gene: NA; j_gene: TRBJ1-2; v_gene: TRBV29-1; CDR3aa: CSVPLHRQTANYGYTF; CDR3nt: TGCAGCGTGCCCCTCCACCGACAGACAGCTAACTATGGCTACACCTTC
abundance: NA; d_gene: NA; j_gene: TRBJ1-3; v_gene: TRBV4-3; CDR3aa: CASSQDPPRTAGNTIYF; CDR3nt: TGCGCCAGCAGCCAAGATCCCCCTCGGACAGCTGGAAACACCATATATTTT
abundance: NA; d_gene: NA; j_gene: TRBJ2-3; v_gene: TRBV6-5; CDR3aa: CASNLGGGSTDTQYF; CDR3nt: TGTGCCAGCAATTTGGGAGGGGGGTCCACAGATACGCAGTATTTT
abundance: NA; d_gene: NA; j_gene: TRBJ1-2; v_gene: TRBV6-1; CDR3aa: CASSEGPRDYGYTF; CDR3nt: TGTGCCAGCAGTGAAGGACCCCGGGACTATGGCTACACCTTC
abundance: NA; d_gene: TRBD2; j_gene: TRBJ2-1; v_gene: TRBV24-1; CDR3aa: CATSDFRTSGYNEQFF; CDR3nt: TGTGCCACCAGTGATTTCCGGACTAGCGGGTACAATGAGCAGTTCTTC
abundance: NA; d_gene: TRBD2; j_gene: TRBJ2-3; v_gene: TRBV14; CDR3aa: CASSPGGAYTDTQYF; CDR3nt: TGTGCCAGCAGCCCCGGGGGGGCCTACACAGATACGCAGTATTTT
abundance: NA; d_gene: NA; j_gene: TRBJ1-2; v_gene: TRBV6-5; CDR3aa: CASSYDGGGYTF; CDR3nt: TGTGCCAGCAGTTACGATGGGGGCGGCTACACCTTC
abundance: NA; d_gene: NA; j_gene: TRBJ2-2; v_gene: TRBV3-1/TRBV3-2; CDR3aa: CASSQQGINTGELFF; CDR3nt: TGTGCCAGCAGCCAGCAGGGGATAAACACCGGGGAGCTGTTTTTT